The next 32 T cell receptor beta chains were all read from a single sample in a study of CD8+ T cells in alopecia areata. RNA was extracted and reverse transcribed into cDNA as the sequencing template. Clones were read by immunoSEQ multiplex PCR, and TCRdb kept only the in-frame ones, dropping some. The data contain roughly 140,000 clones, around half of them singletons. The material was CD8+ T cells sorted from blood, obtained at week 0. Source of these receptors: a human donor with alopecia areata.

V gene TRBV11-2 combines with J gene TRBJ2-5; D gene unclear. This CDR3 spans 13 amino acids. CDR1 SGHAT and CDR2 FQNNGV come from the germline V gene. Between the trimmed V and J ends, which lost 1 base and 1 base, there was a span of 4 bases. The CDR3 is CASSLGPQETQYF. DNA of the CDR3: TGTGCCAGCAGCTTAGGGCCCCAAGAGACCCAGTACTTC.

This clone was observed many times. This sequence joins TRBV10-2 and TRBJ2-7; D may be TRBD1 (5 bases). The ends were cut back, 3 bases at V and 4 bases at J, with 13 bases in the middle. Germline V gives CDR1 WSHSY, CDR2 SAAADI. The CDR3 has 14 amino acids. The CDR3, as DNA: TGCGCCAGCAGTGACCCCATAAGGGGATACGAGCAGTACTTC. Translating gives CASSDPIRGYEQYF.

V is TRBV11-2 and J is TRBJ1-4, with TRBD1 matching over 8 bases. CDR3 length: 13 residues. Unmatched junction bases numbered 2, after V lost 5 bases and J lost 6 bases. Germline lookup yields CDR1 SGHAT and CDR2 FQNNGV. This CDR3 is CASSTTGDEKLFF. The CDR3 nucleotides are TGTGCCAGCAGCACGACAGGGGATGAAAAACTGTTTTTT. Together with reference TRBV11-2 and TRBJ1-4, the CDR3 gives the full variable domain: EAGVAQSPRYKIIEKRQSVAFWCNPISGHATLYWYQQILGQGPKLLIQFQNNGVVDDSQLPKDRFSAERLKGVDSTLKIQPAKLEDSAVYLCASSTTGDEKLFFGSGTQLSVL.

The chain is built from TRBV25-1 and TRBJ2-7; no firm D call. From germline, CDR1 is MGHDK and CDR2 SYGVNS. This CDR3 is 11 amino acids long. Deletions cut 4 bases from V and 4 bases from J, with 5 bases between. The CDR3 DNA follows: TGTGCCAGCAGTGCAGGTTACGAGCAGTACTTC. It yields the protein CASSAGYEQYF.

This chain connects TRBV4-1 to TRBJ2-5; 8 bases map to TRBD2. The J call may be incorrect, as the DNA end agrees better with TRBJ2-7. The CDR3 contains 15 residues. The germline gives CDR1 MGHRA, CDR2 YSYEKL. CDR3 DNA: TGCGCCAGCAGCCACCCAAGCGGGGGATCCTACGAGCAGTACTTC. Protein: CASSHPSGGSYEQYF.

The genes are TRBV30 and TRBJ2-7, with D possibly being TRBD1 or TRBD2 (5 bases each). This CDR3 has 12 residues. CDR1 GTSNPN and CDR2 SVGIG come from the germline V gene (reference sequence). Deletions cut 8 bases from V and 0 bases from J, with 11 bases between. In DNA, the CDR3 is TGTGCCGGGACCGGGATCTCCTACGAGCAGTACTTC. Protein: CAGTGISYEQYF.

The rearrangement joins TRBV14 to TRBJ2-3; no reliable D call. CDR1 SGHDN and CDR2 FVKESK come from the germline V gene. V lost 3 bases, J lost 2 bases, and 9 bases lay in between. The length of the CDR3 is 14 residues. The CDR3 loop is CASSHEQYTDTQYF. CDR3 coding DNA: TGTGCCAGCAGCCATGAACAGTACACAGATACGCAGTATTTT.

This sequence joins TRBV20-1 and TRBJ1-1; no definite D call. Germline V lookup: CDR1 DFQATT, CDR2 SNEGSKA (reference sequence). V gave up 7 bases and J gave up 6 bases, with 3 bases separating them. This CDR3 is 8 amino acids long. For the CDR3, the DNA is TGCAGTGGAGCTGAAGCTTTCTTT. Its translation: CSGAEAFF.

The chain uses TRBV7-2 and TRBJ2-3; the D is unclear. The germline CDR1 and CDR2 sequences are SGHTA and FQGNSA. The V gene lost 3 bases and the J gene lost 1 base, with 5 bases spanning the gap. CDR3 size: 13 residues. The CDR3 nucleotides are TGTGCCAGCAGCTTTGAGGGCACAGATACGCAGTATTTT. It yields the protein CASSFEGTDTQYF.

The CDR3 here is CSAGGSSYNEQFF. In nucleotides, the CDR3 is TGCAGCGCTGGGGGGAGCTCCTACAATGAGCAGTTCTTC. The chain combines TRBV29-1 with TRBJ2-1; possible D gene TRBD2, 6 bases. From germline, CDR1 is SQVTM and CDR2 ANQGSEA. Trimming shortened V by 7 bases and J by 0 bases, and 10 bases separated the two germline ends. The length of the CDR3 is 13 residues.

This clone came up once. This rearrangement joins TRBV5-1 to TRBJ1-1, with 10 bases fitting TRBD1. The CDR3 covers 14 residues. Per germline, CDR1 SGHRS and CDR2 YFSETQ. After removal of 4 bases from V and 7 bases from J, the junction contained 7 bases not matched to a gene. CDR3 sequence reads: CASSTGQGVDEAFF. CDR3 bases: TGCGCCAGCAGCACCGGACAGGGGGTTGATGAAGCTTTCTTT.

The chain employs TRBV9 and TRBJ2-1; TRBD1 or TRBD2 may be the D gene (5 bases each). This CDR3 contains 14 residues. Germline V gene sequence: CDR1 SGDLS, CDR2 YYNGEE. V lost 4 bases, J lost 8 bases, and 16 bases lay in between. CDR3 sequence reads: CASSTFEGPDEQFF. CDR3 bases: TGTGCCAGCAGCACTTTTGAGGGGCCCGATGAGCAGTTCTTC.

This clone was recorded a few times. The chain couples TRBV29-1 to TRBJ1-2; perhaps TRBD1 as D (5 bases). The CDR3 is 12 residues long. Germline assignment: CDR1 SQVTM and CDR2 ANQGSEA. V was pared by 4 bases and J by 3 bases, with 9 bases between. The CDR3 loop reads CSVAGPDYGYTF. The CDR3 nucleotides read TGCAGCGTTGCGGGACCTGACTATGGCTACACCTTC.

CDR3 loop: CSPEAGHPRGVNTEAFF. CDR3 DNA sequence: TGCAGCCCTGAAGCGGGACACCCGAGGGGAGTGAACACTGAAGCTTTCTTT. The chain recombines TRBV29-1 with TRBJ1-1, with a weak D call TRBD1 (6 bases). V shed 8 bases and J shed 0 bases, with 25 bases lying between them. CDR3 length: 17 amino acids. CDR1 SQVTM and CDR2 ANQGSEA come from the germline V gene.

There are a few counts of this clone. CDR3 amino acids: CASSLSRSGANVLTF. In DNA form, the CDR3 reads TGTGCCAGCAGTTTGTCGCGCTCTGGGGCCAACGTCCTGACTTTC. This chain links TRBV27 with TRBJ2-6; D unresolved. Germline CDR1 and CDR2: MNHEY and SMNVEV (reference sequence). Trimming removed 3 bases at V and 0 bases at J, with 6 bases between. CDR3 size: 15 residues.

This clone was observed at least ten times. This sequence joins TRBV6-6 and TRBJ2-3; TRBD1 agrees at 7 bases. From germline, CDR1 is MNHNY and CDR2 SVGAGI (reference sequence). The J segment lost 6 bases and the V segment lost 8 bases, leaving 8 bases of the junction unmatched. This CDR3 is 13 amino acids long. The CDR3 sequence: CASLRGLDDTQYF. The CDR3 coding sequence is TGTGCCAGCCTTAGGGGGCTCGACGATACGCAGTATTTT.

The chain employs TRBV30 and TRBJ2-5, with TRBD1 matching over 7 bases. This CDR3 region has 17 residues. Unmatched junction bases numbered 13, after V lost 2 bases and J lost 1 base. Per the germline V gene, CDR1 is GTSNPN and CDR2 is SVGIG (reference sequence). The chain's CDR3 is CAWSSSTGALFQETQYF. The CDR3 DNA sequence: TGTGCCTGGAGTTCTTCAACAGGGGCCCTATTCCAAGAGACCCAGTACTTC.

A few counts support this clone. CDR3 nucleotides: TGTGCCAGCAGCCCCTACCGTCGGGATGAGCAGTTCTTC. This translates into CASSPYRRDEQFF. V gene TRBV7-2 combines with J gene TRBJ2-1; no clear D. Trimming shortened V by 5 bases and J by 8 bases, and 13 bases separated the two germline ends. The CDR3 totals 13 residues. Germline V gene data show CDR1 as SGHTA and CDR2 as FQGNSA.

The CDR3 here is CASSVGFGFEQYF. The CDR3 region has the DNA TGTGCCAGCAGCGTAGGCTTTGGGTTCGAGCAGTACTTC. This chain connects TRBV9 to TRBJ2-7; D not certain. The V end lost 0 bases, the J end lost 6 bases, and 10 bases lay between the germline ends. The germline gives CDR1 SGDLS, CDR2 YYNGEE. CDR3 size: 13 residues.

The genes are TRBV7-3 and TRBJ2-5; the D gene is possibly TRBD2 (6 bases). The CDR3 length is 15 residues. Germline CDR1 is SGHTA and CDR2 is FQGTGA. V shed 2 bases and J shed 3 bases, with 13 bases lying between them. In DNA form, the CDR3 reads TGTGCCAGCAGCTTAGGTCCCGGGGGTAAAGAGACCCAGTACTTC. Its translation: CASSLGPGGKETQYF.

The gene calls are TRBV13 and TRBJ2-7, with D possibly called TRBD1 or TRBD2 (5 bases each). The CDR3 runs to 14 residues. The V gene lost 0 bases and the J gene lost 2 bases, with 8 bases spanning the gap. The germline V gene encodes CDR1 PRHDT and CDR2 FYEKMQ (reference sequence). CDR3 in DNA: TGTGCCAGCAGCTTAGGCCCGGGGCCCTACGAGCAGTACTTC. It encodes CASSLGPGPYEQYF.

The chain carries TRBV9 and TRBJ2-3; D not resolved. The CDR3 is made up of 14 amino acids. Trimming left V 0 bases short and J 4 bases short, with 9 bases between. Germline CDR1 reads SGDLS; CDR2 reads YYNGEE. CDR3 in amino acids: CASSVAYGADTQYF. The CDR3 bases are TGTGCCAGCAGCGTAGCCTATGGCGCAGATACGCAGTATTTT.

The chain carries TRBV4-1 and TRBJ2-7; D tentatively fits TRBD1 or TRBD2 (5 bases each). CDR1 MGHRA and CDR2 YSYEKL come from the germline V gene. The CDR3 is 13 amino acids. Trimming cost V 4 bases and J 5 bases, with 12 bases left between them. The CDR3 DNA sequence: TGCGCCAGCAGCCGTGGGGCGGGCGACGAGCAGTACTTC. Its protein product is CASSRGAGDEQYF.

The chain is built from TRBV4-3 and TRBJ2-2, with a possible D match to TRBD1 (6 bases). CDR3 size: 15 residues. Trimming removed 3 bases from V and 1 base from J, with 9 bases in between. Germline V gives CDR1 LGHNA, CDR2 YSLEER. In DNA, the CDR3 is TGCGCCAGCAGCCAGGGGGCCTTGAACACCGGGGAGCTGTTTTTT. Protein: CASSQGALNTGELFF.

This chain joins TRBV6-5 and TRBJ2-7; possibly TRBD1 or TRBD2 for D (6 bases each). V lost 7 bases and J lost 6, with 13 bases in between. CDR3 length: 12 amino acids. Germline CDR1 MNHEY, CDR2 SVGAGI. The CDR3 protein is CASMDRGLEQYF. The CDR3 DNA is TGTGCCAGCATGGATCGGGGGCTCGAGCAGTACTTC.

V gene TRBV7-2 combines with J gene TRBJ2-5; 7 positions match TRBD2. Trimming cost V 4 bases and J 5 bases; bases outside gene matches: 10. CDR1 is SGHTA, CDR2 FQGNSA, per germline. The CDR3 has 15 amino acids. CDR3: CASSSRLAFGETQYF. The CDR3 coding sequence is TGTGCCAGCAGCTCTCGACTAGCTTTCGGGGAGACCCAGTACTTC.

The table lists this clone with a few counts. Other DNA sequences from this sample encode an identical CDR3 as well. The chain uses TRBV5-6 and TRBJ2-1; TRBD1 or TRBD2 may be the D gene (6 bases each). The CDR3 is 13 residues long. The germline gives CDR1 SGHDT, CDR2 YYEEEE. V was pared by 0 bases and J by 7 bases, with 8 bases between. The CDR3 protein is CASSLEGGNEQFF. The CDR3 DNA reads TGTGCCAGCAGCTTGGAAGGGGGGAATGAGCAGTTCTTC.

This rearrangement joins TRBV13 to TRBJ1-1, with D maybe TRBD1 (5 bases). The CDR3 is made up of 14 amino acids. Germline V lookup: CDR1 PRHDT, CDR2 FYEKMQ (reference sequence). Trimming shortened V by 0 bases and J by 10 bases, and 15 bases separated the two germline ends. The CDR3 bases are TGTGCCAGCAGCTTAGGCCGTGGGGGGATGGTAGCTTTCTTT. Protein: CASSLGRGGMVAFF.

The chain joins TRBV30 to TRBJ1-1; D is possibly TRBD1 (5 bases). V gave up 2 bases and J gave up 4 bases, with 8 bases separating them. The CDR3 covers 12 residues. Germline lookup yields CDR1 GTSNPN and CDR2 SVGIG (reference sequence). CDR3 coding DNA: TGTGCCTGGAGTTGGGGGAGCACTGAAGCTTTCTTT. Translation: CAWSWGSTEAFF.

On this clone itself: The junction departs from germline at one end; a sequencing error may be responsible. This chain's CDR3 is CASSQDQGLKTEAFF. The DNA of the CDR3 is TGCGCCAGCAGCCAGGACCAGGGGTTGAAGACTGAAGCTTTCTTT. The chain links TRBV4-3 to TRBJ1-1; weak D call: TRBD1 (6 bases). The germline V gene encodes CDR1 LGHNA and CDR2 YSLEER. This CDR3 is 15 amino acids long.

This clone turned up a few times. The CDR3 spells CSVFSDTQYF. The DNA for the CDR3 is TGCAGCGTTTTTTCAGATACGCAGTATTTT. The rearrangement uses TRBV29-1 and TRBJ2-3; D not resolved. The CDR3 extends over 10 amino acids. Germline CDR1 reads SQVTM; CDR2 reads ANQGSEA. V shed 5 bases and J shed 4 bases, with 4 bases lying between them.

The J gene is TRBJ1-2, the V gene TRBV29-1; 8 bases align to TRBD1. The trim removed 7 bases at V and 3 bases at J, leaving 4 bases unmatched. Germline assignment: CDR1 SQVTM and CDR2 ANQGSEA. The length of the CDR3 is 12 residues. The CDR3: CSDLGQDYGYTF. CDR3 in DNA: TGCAGCGACCTGGGACAGGACTATGGCTACACCTTC.